The source of this T cell receptor (beta chain) is a study of blood T cell repertoires in COVID-19. Study-level background: The samples span acute and convalescent COVID-19 from the United States, Italy and Spain. In each case, the material was cDNA or gDNA derived from T cells, B-cell-depleted T cells, or PBMCs.

As handled by the study authors: Counts of nucleated cells, estimated from reference gene primer amplification, were obtained. The method was immunoSEQ multiplex PCR; TCRdb's version includes in-frame clones alone and lacks a portion of them. The D gene and trimming were derived from the DNA, and the V and J assignments and clone size from that table. The sample comprises about 33,000 clones, approximately 72% of which are singletons, and 30% to 40% rests with the top ten. This clone was counted between two and nine times. CDR1 DFQATT and CDR2 SNEGSKA come from the germline V gene (reference sequence). The CDR3 has 15 amino acids. V was trimmed by 3 bases and J by 0 bases, leaving 15 bases between them.

The chain joins TRBV20-1 to TRBJ2-7; possibly TRBD1 for D (5 bases). The TCR sequence derives from a man of 80 years or more with acute or convalescent COVID-19. Sequencing used peripheral blood. CDR3 in amino acids: CSASGAAGLSYEQYF. The CDR3 DNA follows: TGCAGTGCTAGTGGGGCGGCAGGGCTCTCCTACGAGCAGTACTTC.